This T cell receptor (beta chain) was sequenced in a study of CD8 T cells in ankylosing spondylitis. Regarding the study as a whole: Past studies reported some motif variants in reactive arthritis synovial fluid and blood. The authors reported significant enrichment of disease-linked clones in matched ankylosing spondylitis synovial fluid. A motif in TCR beta, a set of roughly eight highly homologous variants, appeared characteristic of ankylosing spondylitis blood.

The table lists this clonotype with a count of one. Its antigen is currently unknown. With molecular barcodes, quantitative 5'-RACE was used to make the TCR beta libraries. From the 5' RACE reads, TCRdb called clonotypes with MiXCR, one entry per CDR3 protein. The sample carries roughly 60,000 distinct CDR3 sequences, 6% to 8% recorded once. Sequenced material: synovial fluid, either unsorted or a sorted T cell fraction (not recorded which). This sequence was found in a male donor with ankylosing spondylitis.

The chain's CDR3 is CASSPLESGKFF. The CDR3 DNA is TGTGCCAGCAGCCCGCTAGAGTCCGGGAAGTTCTTC. The J gene is TRBJ2-1, the V gene TRBV7-8; D might be TRBD2 (5 bases). This CDR3 is 12 amino acids long. Germline V CDR1 and CDR2: SGHVS, FQNEAQ. Trimming pared 5 bases from V and 14 bases from J, leaving 16 bases between.